The 28 T cell receptor beta chains below were found in one sample sequenced in a study of shared clonotypes between healthy human individuals. Profiled with immunoSEQ multiplex PCR; TCRdb holds only in-frame clones, not every one. The table lists over 950,000 clones, about 80% of them singletons. Sequenced: memory CD4+ T cells from PBMCs. Documented subset: CD45RA-negative fraction. These receptors were taken from a man aged 18-30 years in good health. Some clones in this sample may be carry-over from other donors' samples.

This clone showed up just a few times. The CDR3 coding sequence is TGTGCCAGCAGCGAACAGGGGAACACTGAAGCTTTCTTT. Amino acid sequence: CASSEQGNTEAFF. The chain joins TRBV7-9 to TRBJ1-1; TRBD1 is a possible D gene (6 bases). CDR3 length: 13 residues. The V and J ends lost 5 bases and 1 base respectively, with 8 bases between them. The germline V gene has CDR1 SEHNR and CDR2 FQNEAQ (reference sequence).

The chain joins TRBV5-1 to TRBJ1-2, with D perhaps TRBD1 (5 bases). V dropped 4 bases and J dropped 5 bases, with 18 bases sitting between them. Germline lookup yields CDR1 SGHRS and CDR2 YFSETQ. This CDR3 comprises 15 residues. This chain's CDR3 is CASSPAGTASYGYTF. The CDR3 DNA is TGCGCCAGCAGCCCTGCTGGGACGGCTTCTTATGGCTACACCTTC.

The count of this clone is one. The chain carries TRBV29-1 and TRBJ2-1, with TRBD2 matching 7 bases. The germline V gene has CDR1 SQVTM and CDR2 ANQGSEA. Trimming took 7 bases from V and 15 from J; bases not matched to a gene: 12. The CDR3 consists of 11 residues. The CDR3 DNA sequence: TGCAGCGGCGCCACTAGCGCCGGGGTGTTCTTC. It yields the protein CSGATSAGVFF.

The V call is TRBV28, the J call TRBJ2-7; D not resolved. The CDR3 is made up of 11 amino acids. V dropped 8 bases and J dropped 4 bases, with 9 bases sitting between them. Germline CDR1 and CDR2: MDHEN and SYDVKM. The CDR3 DNA follows: TGTGCCAGCGAAGGCCGGTACGAGCAGTACTTC. Encoded protein: CASEGRYEQYF.

J is TRBJ2-1 and V is TRBV7-9; 8 nucleotides line up with TRBD2. The V and J ends lost 6 bases and 7 bases, in that order; junction bases with no gene match: 17. This CDR3 is built from 17 residues. In germline, CDR1 is SEHNR, CDR2 FQNEAQ (reference sequence). CDR3 DNA sequence: TGTGCCAGCAGGCATTTAACAACGGGAGGGTTTCGAAATGAGCAGTTCTTC. This codes for CASRHLTTGGFRNEQFF.

The gene calls are TRBV29-1 and TRBJ1-2; possibly TRBD1 for D (6 bases). The CDR3 totals 14 residues. The ends were cut back, 5 bases at V and 3 bases at J, with 16 bases in the middle. Germline assignment: CDR1 SQVTM and CDR2 ANQGSEA. The CDR3 DNA sequence: TGCAGCGTTATTGCAGGGGCATGGCACTATGGCTACACCTTC. The encoded protein is CSVIAGAWHYGYTF.

A single count supports this clone. The chain links TRBV11-2 to TRBJ2-3; D not resolved. Trimming pared 3 bases from V and 4 bases from J, leaving 5 bases between. The CDR3 spans 12 residues. From germline, CDR1 is SGHAT and CDR2 FQNNGV. CDR3 nucleotide sequence: TGTGCCAGCAGCTTTACAGCAGATACGCAGTATTTT. It is translated as CASSFTADTQYF.

As for this clone: The same CDR3 also results from other DNA sequences found in this sample. This chain's CDR3 is CASSADGSSYNEQFF. The DNA for the CDR3 is TGTGCCAGCAGCGCAGACGGGAGCTCCTACAATGAGCAGTTCTTC. The chain joins TRBV9 to TRBJ2-1; a possible D gene is TRBD2 (6 bases). CDR3 length equals 15 residues. Germline loops: CDR1 SGDLS, CDR2 YYNGEE. Trimming took off 3 bases at V and 0 bases at J, with 10 bases between the two ends.

CDR3 sequence (DNA): TGTGCCAGCAGCTCCCTTTCCAATGAGCAGTTCTTC. Its translation is CASSSLSNEQFF. The chain couples TRBV11-3 to TRBJ2-1, with D unclear. The germline CDR1 and CDR2 sequences are SGHNT and YENEEA. This CDR3 is 12 amino acids long. Deletions cut 4 bases from V and 6 bases from J, with 7 bases between.

The CDR3 nucleotides read TGTGCCAGCAGTCAACCCCGAGAGGGGAACACTGAAGCTTTCTTT. Translation: CASSQPREGNTEAFF. The rearrangement links TRBV25-1 to TRBJ1-1; D gene uncertain. CDR1 MGHDK and CDR2 SYGVNS come from the germline V gene. The CDR3 sequence is 15 residues long. V was trimmed by 5 bases and J by 1 base, leaving 14 bases between them. The entire variable domain, with the rest obtained from reference TRBV25-1 and TRBJ1-1, is as follows: EADIYQTPRYLVIGTGKKITLECSQTMGHDKMYWYQQDPGMELHLIHYSYGVNSTEKGDLSSESTVSRIRTEHFPLTLESARPSHTSQYLCASSQPREGNTEAFFGQGTRLTVV.

The chain joins TRBV7-9 to TRBJ1-1, with D possibly TRBD1 on 5 matching bases. Germline V CDR1 and CDR2: SEHNR, FQNEAQ (reference sequence). CDR3 size: 13 residues. The V and J ends lost 4 bases and 4 bases respectively, with 10 bases between them. CDR3 DNA sequence: TGTGCCAGCAGCTCCATGGGGGGCACTGAAGCTTTCTTT. Translated: CASSSMGGTEAFF.

The chain links TRBV30 to TRBJ2-5; 11 nucleotides align to TRBD2. J lost 2 bases, V lost 7 bases, and 9 bases had no gene match. Germline CDR1 GTSNPN, CDR2 SVGIG (reference sequence). This CDR3 has 15 amino acids. The CDR3 reads CASRRGLAVQETQYF. The DNA of the CDR3 is TGTGCCTCTCGAAGGGGACTAGCGGTACAAGAGACCCAGTACTTC.

This chain links TRBV7-2 with TRBJ2-7; 8 bases are a match to TRBD1. This CDR3 contains 16 residues. Germline V gene lookup returns CDR1 SGHTA and CDR2 FQGNSA. V shed 4 bases, J shed 5 bases, and the junction held 13 bases outside the gene matches. The CDR3 reads CASSSRAGGGRNEQYF. CDR3 nucleotides: TGTGCCAGCAGCTCCAGGGCAGGGGGCGGAAGGAACGAGCAGTACTTC.

The chain couples TRBV7-2 to TRBJ2-6; no clear D gene. Trimming took 1 base from V and 5 from J, leaving 9 bases between them. This CDR3 region has 15 residues. Germline V gene sequence: CDR1 SGHTA, CDR2 FQGNSA. The CDR3 DNA reads as TGTGCCAGCAGCTTAGAGGTCAGTCGGGCCAACGTCCTGACTTTC. It codes for CASSLEVSRANVLTF.

In nucleotides, the CDR3 is TGTGCCAGCAGCTTAGCGGCAAGGAGCGGAGGATCGAATGAGCAGTTCTTC. It specifies CASSLAARSGGSNEQFF. This sequence joins TRBV7-2 and TRBJ2-1, with D tentatively TRBD2 (5 bases). The CDR3 totals 17 residues. Germline CDR1 is SGHTA and CDR2 is FQGNSA. The ends were cut back, 0 bases at V and 7 bases at J, with 19 bases in the middle.

The chain links TRBV6-6 to TRBJ1-5, with D possibly matching TRBD1 (6 bases). Germline CDR1 and CDR2: MNHNY and SVGAGI (reference sequence). This CDR3 is 16 amino acids long. The V and J ends lost 4 bases and 2 bases respectively, with 15 bases between them. The CDR3 coding sequence is TGTGCCAGCAGTTCCCTGGGCAGGGGTGGCAATCAGCCCCAGCATTTT. This gives the protein CASSSLGRGGNQPQHF.

In DNA form, the CDR3 reads TGTGCCAGCAGCTTAGTCGGGACAGAAGAGACCCAGTACTTC. It is translated as CASSLVGTEETQYF. The chain has TRBV7-2 and TRBJ2-5; 7 positions agree with TRBD1. With V trimmed by 1 base and J by 3 bases, 2 bases remained unmatched. Germline V CDR1 and CDR2: SGHTA, FQGNSA. CDR3 length: 14 residues.

The chain couples TRBV5-6 to TRBJ2-6; no definite D call. Germline V CDR1 and CDR2: SGHDT, YYEEEE. Trimming shortened V by 0 bases and J by 0 bases, and 7 bases separated the two germline ends. The CDR3 runs to 16 residues. CDR3 sequence reads: CASSLDLSSGANVLTF. The CDR3 region has the DNA TGTGCCAGCAGCTTGGACTTATCCTCTGGGGCCAACGTCCTGACTTTC.

This clone has a handful of counts. The chain employs TRBV28 and TRBJ2-3; TRBD2 aligns across 7 bases. CDR1 MDHEN and CDR2 SYDVKM come from the germline V gene. V lost 5 bases to trimming and J lost 2 bases; unmatched junction nucleotides: 1. This CDR3 has 13 amino acids. The CDR3 bases are TGTGCCAGCAGTACTAGCGACACAGATACGCAGTATTTT. Its translation: CASSTSDTDTQYF.

Concerning this clone itself: This same CDR3 is encoded by further DNA sequences in the sample. This chain links TRBV5-4 with TRBJ2-7, with D hard to call. This CDR3 has 13 residues. The V gene's germline CDR1 is SGHNT and CDR2 YYREEE (reference sequence). Trimming removed 0 bases from V and 0 bases from J, with 4 bases in between. CDR3 nucleotide sequence: TGTGCCAGCAGCTTGGCCGGCTCCTACGAGCAGTACTTC. Translating it yields CASSLAGSYEQYF.

In this sample, this clone turned up many times. The genes are TRBV6-5 and TRBJ2-7, with TRBD1 as a possible D gene (6 bases). Germline assignment: CDR1 MNHEY and CDR2 SVGAGI. The CDR3 runs to 13 residues. The germline V and J ends were trimmed by 6 bases and 2 bases, with 11 bases remaining between them. This CDR3 reads CASSTGIAYEQYF. The CDR3 bases are TGTGCCAGCAGCACAGGGATCGCCTACGAGCAGTACTTC.

This clone was counted a single time. The chain carries TRBV28 and TRBJ2-3; TRBD1 aligns across 10 bases. The V gene end was trimmed by 2 bases and the J gene end by 5 bases; junction bases not matched to a gene: 4. CDR1 is MDHEN, CDR2 SYDVKM, per germline. CDR3 size: 15 residues. CDR3 coding DNA: TGTGCCAGCAGTTTAGTTGGACAGGGGGGAGATACGCAGTATTTT. This gives the protein CASSLVGQGGDTQYF.

The rearrangement uses TRBV5-1 and TRBJ2-3; D is unresolved. Trimming left V 0 bases short and J 5 bases short, with 10 bases between. The V gene's germline CDR1 is SGHRS and CDR2 YFSETQ. The CDR3 is made up of 14 amino acids. CDR3 sequence: CASSLAGQEDTQYF. As DNA, the CDR3 is TGCGCCAGCAGCTTGGCCGGGCAGGAAGATACGCAGTATTTT.

The DNA for the CDR3 is TGCGCCAGCAGCTCCCTCCTTGACGGCCCCACCGGGGAGCTGTTTTTT. It is translated as CASSSLLDGPTGELFF. The chain joins TRBV5-1 to TRBJ2-2; unclear D gene. The V end lost 3 bases, the J end lost 4 bases, and 16 bases lay between the germline ends. The germline V gene has CDR1 SGHRS and CDR2 YFSETQ. CDR3 length: 16 amino acids.

The rearrangement joins TRBV30 to TRBJ2-2; TRBD2 matches 7 bases. The junction had 6 bases not matched to a gene; V was cut back by 4 bases and J by 4 bases. The CDR3 spans 14 residues. Looked up from germline, CDR1 is GTSNPN and CDR2 is SVGIG (reference sequence). CDR3 in amino acids: CAWMAGVVTGELFF. The CDR3 region has the DNA TGTGCCTGGATGGCGGGAGTAGTCACCGGGGAGCTGTTTTTT.

The rearrangement links TRBV30 to TRBJ2-1; D remains ambiguous. V lost 3 bases to trimming and J lost 3 bases, with 3 bases between them. The CDR3 runs to 11 residues. Germline CDR1 reads GTSNPN; CDR2 reads SVGIG (reference sequence). This CDR3 is CAWRFYNEQFF. CDR3 DNA sequence: TGTGCCTGGAGGTTCTACAATGAGCAGTTCTTC.

The genes are TRBV15 and TRBJ2-7; tentatively, D is TRBD1 (5 bases). Germline V lookup: CDR1 LNHNV, CDR2 YYDKDF (reference sequence). The V end lost 1 base, the J end lost 2 bases, and 12 bases lay between the germline ends. This CDR3 comprises 15 residues. The CDR3 DNA reads TGTGCCACCAGCAGAGGAGGACAAGGCGCCTACGAGCAGTACTTC. It specifies CATSRGGQGAYEQYF.

The chain uses TRBV4-3 and TRBJ2-5; TRBD1 aligns across 7 bases. CDR3 length equals 17 residues. Germline V CDR1 and CDR2: LGHNA, YSLEER. J was trimmed by 5 bases and V by 0 bases; bases with no gene match: 12. The CDR3 is CASSQDKLQGVFETQYF. In DNA form, the CDR3 reads TGCGCCAGCAGCCAAGATAAGCTGCAGGGGGTCTTCGAGACCCAGTACTTC.